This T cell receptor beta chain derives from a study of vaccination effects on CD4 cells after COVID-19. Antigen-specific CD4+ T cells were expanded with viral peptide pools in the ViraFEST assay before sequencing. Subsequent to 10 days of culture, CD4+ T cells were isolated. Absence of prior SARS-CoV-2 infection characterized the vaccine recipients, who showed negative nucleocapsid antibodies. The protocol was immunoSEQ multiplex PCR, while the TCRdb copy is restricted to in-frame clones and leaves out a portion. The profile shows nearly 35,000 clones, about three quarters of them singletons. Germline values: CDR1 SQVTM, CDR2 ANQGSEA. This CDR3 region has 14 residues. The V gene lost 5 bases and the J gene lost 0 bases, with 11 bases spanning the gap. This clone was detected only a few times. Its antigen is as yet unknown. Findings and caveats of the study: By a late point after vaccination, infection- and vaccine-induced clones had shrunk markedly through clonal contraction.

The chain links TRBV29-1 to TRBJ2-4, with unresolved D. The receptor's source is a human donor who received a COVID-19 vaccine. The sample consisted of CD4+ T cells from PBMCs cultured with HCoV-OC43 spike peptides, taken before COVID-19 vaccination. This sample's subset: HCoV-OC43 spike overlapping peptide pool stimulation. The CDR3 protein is CSVRPSLAKNIQYF. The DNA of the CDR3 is TGCAGCGTTCGGCCCAGCCTAGCCAAAAACATTCAGTACTTC. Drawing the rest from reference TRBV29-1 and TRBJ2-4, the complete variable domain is SAVISQKPSRDICQRGTSLTIQCQVDSQVTMMFWYRQQPGQSLTLIATANQGSEATYESGFVIDKFPISRPNLTFSTLTVSNMSPEDSSIYLCSVRPSLAKNIQYFGAGTRLSVL.